The 6 T cell receptor beta chains below were found in one sample sequenced in a study of cytomegalovirus exposure and HLA in healthy donors. The study ran its PCR with 60 Vbeta and 13 Jbeta primers. The data were produced by immunoSEQ multiplex PCR, yet TCRdb's version contains in-frame clones alone and is incomplete. The table includes 130,000 or so clones, roughly 80% detected once. What was sequenced was PBMCs. The origin of the receptors is a woman aged 55-75 years in good health and CMV-seronegative.

In regard to this clone: A read error may account for a junction end that differs from germline. The same CDR3 also results from other DNA sequences found in this sample. The chain uses TRBV6-5 and TRBJ1-4, with TRBD1 matching 7 bases. CDR3 length equals 15 residues. In germline, CDR1 is MNHEY, CDR2 SVGAGI. For the CDR3, the DNA is TGTGCCAGCAGTTACTCGAACAGGGGTGGTGAAAAGCTGTTTTTT. This encodes CASSYSNRGGEKLFF.

Only one count was recorded for this clone. The junction departs from the called germline gene at one end, perhaps through a read error. V gene TRBV7-9 combines with J gene TRBJ1-1; TRBD1 agrees at 7 bases. Germline V lookup: CDR1 SEHNR, CDR2 FQNEAQ (reference sequence). CDR3 size: 14 residues. DNA of the CDR3: TGTTCCAGCAGCCCCCGGACAGGGAACACTGAAGCTTTCTTT. As protein: CSSSPRTGNTEAFF.

This chain links TRBV5-6 with TRBJ1-4; D remains ambiguous. CDR3 length equals 14 residues. V lost 7 bases, J lost 4 bases, and 14 bases lay in between. The germline gives CDR1 SGHDT, CDR2 YYEEEE. The CDR3 spells CASSARLGNEKLFF. The CDR3, as DNA: TGTGCCAGCTCGGCGAGGCTTGGTAATGAAAAACTGTTTTTT.

This chain joins TRBV18 and TRBJ1-1; unclear D gene. The CDR3 spans 15 residues. Germline V lookup: CDR1 KGHSH, CDR2 LQKENI. V lost 2 bases to trimming and J lost 1 base, with 11 bases between them. CDR3: CASSPSNSGNTEAFF. The CDR3 DNA reads as TGTGCCAGCTCACCATCGAACAGCGGGAACACTGAAGCTTTCTTT.

The chain is built from TRBV28 and TRBJ2-1; 10 bases are a match to TRBD2. Germline lookup yields CDR1 MDHEN and CDR2 SYDVKM. The CDR3 covers 15 residues. The V gene end was trimmed by 6 bases and the J gene end by 8 bases; junction bases not matched to a gene: 10. The DNA of the CDR3 is TGTGCCAGCAGGGGGAGCGGGAGGGCCGACGATGAGCAGTTCTTC. This translates into CASRGSGRADDEQFF.

The V and J genes are TRBV6-5 and TRBJ1-4; TRBD1 matches at 7 bases. Germline V gives CDR1 MNHEY, CDR2 SVGAGI. The CDR3 is 14 residues long. V lost 6 bases and J lost 5; bases outside the gene matches: 6. DNA of the CDR3: TGTGCCAGCAGCCCTGGGACAGTCAATGAAAAACTGTTTTTT. This gives the protein CASSPGTVNEKLFF.